This T cell receptor beta chain was documented in a study of blood T cell repertoires in COVID-19. Looking at the study overall: The origin of the acute and convalescent COVID-19 samples was the United States, Italy and Spain. The analysed material was cDNA or gDNA that came from T cells, B-cell-depleted T cells, or PBMCs.

This clone was counted a few times. Profiling relied on immunoSEQ multiplex PCR, and the TCRdb table lists in-frame clones only, not all of them. The table shows more than 150,000 clones, with roughly four fifths occurring only once. Seattle participants joined during active infection and were tracked over time. The V segment lost 2 bases and the J segment 7 bases; nucleotides outside the gene matches: 6. Germline CDR1 SGHVS, CDR2 FQNEAQ. The CDR3 extends over 15 amino acids. The chain combines TRBV7-8 with TRBJ1-4, with TRBD1 matching over 8 bases. The receptor comes from a woman of 80 years or more with COVID-19, enrolled during active disease. The sequencing input was peripheral blood. The CDR3 protein is CASSLMPGGIEKLFF. CDR3 DNA sequence: TGTGCCAGCAGCTTAATGCCAGGGGGCATTGAAAAACTGTTTTTT.